The 4 T cell receptor beta chains below come from one sample, sequenced in a study of OX40 agonist ivuxolimab in advanced cancers. Profiled with immunoSEQ multiplex PCR; TCRdb holds only in-frame clones, not every one. Of tens of thousands of clones listed, around 82% are singletons. The specimen was CD4+ or CD8+ T cells sorted from blood, collected in a trial of the OX40 agonist ivuxolimab. Receptors originate from an adult with an advanced solid tumor such as melanoma, head and neck, liver or kidney cancer.

This chain links TRBV27 with TRBJ1-5; D remains unclear. V lost 2 bases and J lost 9, with 8 bases in between. The CDR3 is 12 amino acids. Germline loops: CDR1 MNHEY, CDR2 SMNVEV (reference sequence). The CDR3 protein is CASSLPWGPQHF. The CDR3 DNA reads TGTGCCAGCAGTTTACCCTGGGGGCCCCAGCATTTT.

CDR3 amino acids: CASTPGRNYGYTF. The CDR3 coding sequence is TGTGCCAGCACGCCGGGTCGTAACTATGGCTACACCTTC. The V gene is TRBV2, the J gene TRBJ1-2; no clear D gene. In germline, CDR1 is SNHLY, CDR2 FYNNEI. CDR3 length equals 13 residues. V was trimmed by 7 bases and J by 1 base, leaving 10 bases between them.

The chain joins TRBV4-2 to TRBJ2-5; D might be TRBD1 (6 bases). The CDR3 totals 15 residues. With 4 bases removed from V and 5 bases from J, the gap between germline ends came to 17 bases. The germline gives CDR1 LGHNA, CDR2 YNFKEQ. The CDR3: CASSLPLQGWETQYF. CDR3 coding DNA: TGTGCCAGCAGCCTACCCTTGCAGGGGTGGGAGACCCAGTACTTC.

This clone is a singleton in its sample. The chain couples TRBV7-9 to TRBJ1-4; no firm D call. This CDR3 is built from 13 residues. The germline gives CDR1 SEHNR, CDR2 FQNEAQ (reference sequence). V was clipped by 1 base and J by 8 bases, with 8 bases between them. In nucleotides, the CDR3 is TGTGCCAGCAGCTTAGGGCAGATAGAAAAACTGTTTTTT. Encoded protein: CASSLGQIEKLFF.